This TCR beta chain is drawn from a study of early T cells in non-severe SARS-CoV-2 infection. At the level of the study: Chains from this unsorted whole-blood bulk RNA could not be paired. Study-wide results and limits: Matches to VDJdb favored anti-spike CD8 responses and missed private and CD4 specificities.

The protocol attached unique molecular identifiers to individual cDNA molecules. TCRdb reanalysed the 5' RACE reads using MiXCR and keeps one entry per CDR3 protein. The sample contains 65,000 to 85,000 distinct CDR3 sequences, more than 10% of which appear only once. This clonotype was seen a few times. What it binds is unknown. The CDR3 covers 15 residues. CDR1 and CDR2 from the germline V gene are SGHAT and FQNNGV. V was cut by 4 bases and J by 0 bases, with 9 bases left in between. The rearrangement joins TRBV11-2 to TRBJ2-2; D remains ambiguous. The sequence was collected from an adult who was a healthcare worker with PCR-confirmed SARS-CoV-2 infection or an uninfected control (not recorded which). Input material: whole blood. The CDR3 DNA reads TGTGCCAGCAGCTCCGTCCGAACGAACACCGGGGAGCTGTTTTTT. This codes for CASSSVRTNTGELFF.